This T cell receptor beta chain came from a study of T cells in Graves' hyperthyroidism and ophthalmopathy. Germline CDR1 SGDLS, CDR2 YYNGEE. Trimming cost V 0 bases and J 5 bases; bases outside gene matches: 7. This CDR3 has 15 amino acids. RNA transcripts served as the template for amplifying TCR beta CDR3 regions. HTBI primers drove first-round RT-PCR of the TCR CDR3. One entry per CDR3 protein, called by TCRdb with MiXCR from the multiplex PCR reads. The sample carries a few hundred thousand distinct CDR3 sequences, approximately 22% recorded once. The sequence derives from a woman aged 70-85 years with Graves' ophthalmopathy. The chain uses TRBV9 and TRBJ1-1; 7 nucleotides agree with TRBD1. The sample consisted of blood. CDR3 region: CASSVGLGGTTEAFF. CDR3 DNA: TGTGCCAGCAGCGTAGGTCTAGGGGGCACTACTGAAGCTTTCTTT.